The 16 T cell receptor beta chains below were found in one sample sequenced in a study of spatial heterogeneity in lung cancer. General study points: It was found that expanded intratumoral alpha and beta TCR counts tracked tumor mutation counts.

As to time point: sample taken at primary tumor resection. MiXCR, applied by TCRdb to the 5' RACE reads, yields one record per CDR3 protein. Among about 27,000 distinct CDR3 sequences listed, about 7.1% were seen once. Antigens of these TCRs are unknown. Sequenced here: lung tumor tissue, sampled at surgery. The receptors shown here come from a male donor with early-stage non-small cell lung cancer.

This clonotype showed up many times. The chain combines TRBV2 with TRBJ2-2, with D possibly TRBD1 on 6 matching bases. Per germline, CDR1 SNHLY and CDR2 FYNNEI. The CDR3 runs to 14 residues. V was pared by 4 bases and J by 3 bases, with 9 bases between. The chain's CDR3 is CASSGDTYTGELFF. CDR3 coding DNA: TGTGCCAGCAGTGGGGACACTTACACCGGGGAGCTGTTTTTT.

This clonotype was picked up a small number of times. This chain links TRBV20-1 with TRBJ1-5; a weak D match, TRBD1 (5 bases). CDR3 length: 13 amino acids. Per the germline V gene, CDR1 is DFQATT and CDR2 is SNEGSKA (reference sequence). V was cut by 3 bases and J by 0 bases, with 6 bases left in between. The CDR3 bases are TGCAGTGCTAGGACAGATAGCAATCAGCCCCAGCATTTT. This sequence encodes CSARTDSNQPQHF.

The sample holds many counts of this clonotype. The chain uses TRBV2 and TRBJ2-2; no clear D gene. V was trimmed by 4 bases and J by 4 bases, leaving 10 bases between them. Germline CDR1 reads SNHLY; CDR2 reads FYNNEI. The length of the CDR3 is 14 residues. In nucleotides, the CDR3 is TGTGCCAGCAGTGCCGACGCAACCACCGGGGAGCTGTTTTTT. This codes for CASSADATTGELFF. The whole variable domain, filled in from reference TRBV2 and TRBJ2-2, reads EPEVTQTPSHQVTQMGQEVILRCVPISNHLYFYWYRQILGQKVEFLVSFYNNEISEKSEIFDDQFSVERPDGSNFTLKIRSTKLEDSAMYFCASSADATTGELFFGEGSRLTVL.

The rearrangement links TRBV6-6 to TRBJ2-1; 7 bases align to TRBD1. The germline V gene encodes CDR1 MNHNY and CDR2 SVGAGI (reference sequence). J was trimmed by 5 bases and V by 7 bases; bases with no gene match: 8. This CDR3 spans 14 amino acids. The chain's CDR3 is CASNSGQRDNEQFF. The CDR3, as DNA: TGTGCCAGCAACTCGGGACAGAGAGACAATGAGCAGTTCTTC.

This clonotype has a count of ten or more. This sequence joins TRBV2 and TRBJ2-4; D is undetermined. Trimming removed 6 bases at V and 7 bases at J, with 10 bases between. The germline V gene has CDR1 SNHLY and CDR2 FYNNEI. The CDR3 loop spans 12 amino acids. The CDR3 is CASSLEWNIQYF. In DNA form, the CDR3 reads TGTGCCAGCAGCTTAGAATGGAACATTCAGTACTTC. Based on the CDR3 plus reference TRBV2 and TRBJ2-4, the full variable domain is EPEVTQTPSHQVTQMGQEVILRCVPISNHLYFYWYRQILGQKVEFLVSFYNNEISEKSEIFDDQFSVERPDGSNFTLKIRSTKLEDSAMYFCASSLEWNIQYFGAGTRLSVL.

The table lists this clonotype with many counts. The V and J genes are TRBV25-1 and TRBJ2-3; a weak D match, TRBD1 (5 bases). V lost 1 base to trimming and J lost 2 bases, with 13 bases between them. This CDR3 has 16 residues. CDR1 is MGHDK and CDR2 is SYGVNS in the germline V gene. The CDR3 DNA sequence: TGTGCCAGCAGTGAATCGGACACATTCTCCACAGATACGCAGTATTTT. It is translated as CASSESDTFSTDTQYF.

This clonotype has a count of ten or more. The chain couples TRBV5-4 to TRBJ2-7; D remains ambiguous. Germline lookup yields CDR1 SGHNT and CDR2 YYREEE (reference sequence). The CDR3 consists of 15 residues. Trimming stripped 0 bases from V and 0 bases from J, with 10 bases between. The CDR3 region has the DNA TGTGCCAGCAGCTTGGATGCGTCGAGCTCCTACGAGCAGTACTTC. This gives the protein CASSLDASSSYEQYF.

This clonotype was counted between two and nine times. CDR3 DNA sequence: TGCAGTGCTAGACCCGGGACAGGACCTAATCAGCCCCAGCATTTT. It codes for CSARPGTGPNQPQHF. This chain joins TRBV20-1 and TRBJ1-5; TRBD1 aligns across 8 bases. Germline assignment: CDR1 DFQATT and CDR2 SNEGSKA (reference sequence). This CDR3 contains 15 residues. With V trimmed by 2 bases and J by 4 bases, 7 bases remained unmatched.

This rearrangement joins TRBV7-2 to TRBJ2-7; unclear D gene. The V gene's germline CDR1 is SGHTA and CDR2 FQGNSA. This CDR3 comprises 15 residues. Between the trimmed V and J ends, which lost 2 bases and 0 bases, there was a span of 11 bases. The CDR3, as DNA: TGTGCCAGCAGCTTATATCCTACGAGCTCCTACGAGCAGTACTTC. Protein product: CASSLYPTSSYEQYF.

This clonotype was counted between two and nine times. V and J are TRBV6-6 and TRBJ2-7; D is ambiguous. This CDR3 comprises 14 residues. Trimming took off 2 bases at V and 0 bases at J, with 8 bases between the two ends. Germline values: CDR1 MNHNY, CDR2 SVGAGI (reference sequence). The CDR3 coding sequence is TGTGCCAGCAGTTACGGACCGAGCTCCTACGAGCAGTACTTC. It yields the protein CASSYGPSSYEQYF.

This clonotype showed up many times. The chain recombines TRBV28 with TRBJ2-7, with 9 bases aligning to TRBD1. V lost 5 bases and J lost 4; bases outside the gene matches: 12. Germline CDR1 is MDHEN and CDR2 is SYDVKM. This CDR3 comprises 16 residues. The CDR3 here is CASSPPTGGAGYEQYF. DNA of the CDR3: TGTGCCAGCAGTCCCCCCACAGGGGGCGCCGGTTACGAGCAGTACTTC. The full variable domain, completed using reference TRBV28 and TRBJ2-7, is DVKVTQSSRYLVKRTGEKVFLECVQDMDHENMFWYRQDPGLGLRLIYFSYDVKMKEKGDIPEGYSVSREKKERFSLILESASTNQTSMYLCASSPPTGGAGYEQYFGPGTRLTVT.

This clonotype came up many times. The gene calls are TRBV11-2 and TRBJ1-6, with D possibly matching TRBD1 (5 bases). This CDR3 has 15 amino acids. Germline CDR1 is SGHAT and CDR2 is FQNNGV. With 5 bases removed from V and 10 bases from J, the gap between germline ends came to 18 bases. The CDR3 protein is CASSNTVDSRSPLHF. The CDR3 DNA sequence: TGTGCCAGCAGCAATACCGTCGACAGTAGATCACCCCTCCACTTT.

Details on this clonotype: At one of its ends the junction is not consistent with the germline gene, which may arise from a read error. The chain couples TRBV6-6 to TRBJ1-1; D is uncertain. The CDR3 extends over 15 amino acids. CDR1 and CDR2 from the germline V gene are MNHNY and SVGAGI (reference sequence). The CDR3, as DNA: TGTGCCAGCGGTTACTCCCCCTCAGCATTGGGCGAAGCTTTCTTT. This codes for CASGYSPSALGEAFF.

This clonotype was seen only a few times. The chain joins TRBV27 to TRBJ1-5; D may be TRBD1 (6 bases). Between the trimmed V and J ends, which lost 2 bases and 0 bases, there was a span of 11 bases. This CDR3 is 16 amino acids long. Germline-derived CDR1 and CDR2 are MNHEY and SMNVEV (reference sequence). The CDR3 loop is CASSLGTQFSNQPQHF. For the CDR3, the DNA is TGTGCCAGCAGTTTAGGGACACAATTTAGCAATCAGCCCCAGCATTTT.

This clonotype was seen repeatedly, ten times or more. The gene calls are TRBV5-1 and TRBJ2-5; D is unresolved. The CDR3 runs to 16 residues. Trimming took off 4 bases at V and 0 bases at J, with 16 bases between the two ends. The germline V gene has CDR1 SGHRS and CDR2 YFSETQ. As DNA, the CDR3 is TGCGCCAGCAGCACCAACCCGAGGACGGACCAAGAGACCCAGTACTTC. This translates into CASSTNPRTDQETQYF.

Points on this clonotype: The junction differs from germline at one of its ends, possibly a read error. The V and J genes are TRBV6-6 and TRBJ2-7; tentatively, D is TRBD1 or TRBD2 (5 bases each). There are 13 residues in the CDR3. The germline CDR1 and CDR2 sequences are MNHNY and SVGAGI (reference sequence). CDR3 residues: CASSNQPGTVLNF. The CDR3 nucleotides are TGTGCCAGCAGTAATCAACCCGGGACGGTATTGAACTTC.